The 4 T cell receptor beta chains listed next were all sequenced from one sample in a study of shared clonotypes between healthy human individuals. Only CD45RO-negative cells positively selected for CCR7 counted as naive CD8 cells, so terminally differentiated effector memory CD45RA+ cells were excluded. Using immunoSEQ multiplex PCR, the repertoire was profiled, and TCRdb retains in-frame clones only, with some absent. Here the sample spans under 1 million clones, roughly 96% being singletons. Sequenced sample: naive CD8+ T cells sorted from blood. The receptor source for this set is a man between 25 and 39 years old in good health.

This clone was observed a single time. V usage is TRBV5-5 and J usage is TRBJ1-1, with 8 bases that match TRBD1. J lost 3 bases, V lost 1 base, and 17 bases had no gene match. In germline, CDR1 is SGHKS, CDR2 YYEKEE (reference sequence). This CDR3 region has 19 residues. This chain's CDR3 is CASSLYGQGLNSGDTEAFF. The CDR3, as DNA: TGTGCCAGCAGCTTGTACGGACAGGGACTGAACAGTGGTGACACTGAAGCTTTCTTT.

This clone turned up a few times. CDR3 sequence (DNA): TGTGCCAGCAGCTTAGCGTTCTTGGGAGGAGCCGGGGAGCTGTTTTTT. Translating it yields CASSLAFLGGAGELFF. The genes are TRBV7-2 and TRBJ2-2; D possibly corresponds to TRBD2 (6 bases). Trimming removed 0 bases at V and 6 bases at J, with 14 bases between. There are 16 residues in the CDR3. Germline CDR1 SGHTA, CDR2 FQGNSA.

The chain combines TRBV30 with TRBJ2-7; D gene ambiguous. V was cut by 4 bases and J by 4 bases, with 14 bases left in between. Germline V gene lookup returns CDR1 GTSNPN and CDR2 SVGIG (reference sequence). The CDR3 runs 13 residues. The CDR3, as DNA: TGTGCCTGGACCCATGGTCCAGCATACGAGCAGTACTTC. Encoded protein: CAWTHGPAYEQYF.

V is TRBV28 and J is TRBJ1-1; D call uncertain. The V and J ends lost 3 bases and 5 bases respectively, with 13 bases between them. The germline V gene encodes CDR1 MDHEN and CDR2 SYDVKM. The CDR3 length is 14 residues. CDR3 protein: CASSFFSRDTEAFF. Here the CDR3 DNA reads TGTGCCAGCAGTTTCTTTTCTAGGGATACTGAAGCTTTCTTT.